These 31 T cell receptor beta chains share one sample of origin, sequenced in a study of blood T cells in healthy people across ages. PCR was performed a second time for roughly 6 to 12 cycles using a sample-barcoded 5' primer and a J-beta primer mix. TCRdb independently ran MiXCR on the 5' RACE reads; one entry per CDR3 protein. The sample has about 930,000 distinct CDR3 sequences; around 29% are singletons. These sequences were also reported in another study, on T cells of mothers and their children.

The source material was blood. The receptors derive from a middle-aged woman in good health.

This chain uses TRBV3-1 with TRBJ2-2, with TRBD1 matching over 7 bases. Losses at the gene ends were 0 bases for V and 4 bases for J; bases not matched to a gene: 2. This CDR3 is built from 15 residues. CDR1 and CDR2 from the germline V gene are LGHDT and YNNKEL (reference sequence). Here the CDR3 DNA reads TGTGCCAGCAGCCAAGATGCAGGGGGCACCGGGGAGCTGTTTTTT. Translated: CASSQDAGGTGELFF.

V is TRBV12-3 or TRBV12-4 and J is TRBJ2-1; 8 bases match TRBD2. V trimming: 5 bases; J trimming: 8 bases; junction bases outside the gene matches: 8. This CDR3 has 14 amino acids. CDR3 residues: CASSLGGALDEQFF. CDR3 coding DNA: TGTGCCAGCAGTCTCGGGGGGGCCCTGGATGAGCAGTTCTTC.

The chain couples TRBV20-1 to TRBJ2-7; 7 bases are shared with TRBD1. This CDR3 spans 14 amino acids. V shed 6 bases, J shed 2 bases, and the junction held 10 bases outside the gene matches. In germline, CDR1 is DFQATT, CDR2 SNEGSKA (reference sequence). The CDR3 nucleotides are TGCAGTGCCCCAACAGGGGTAGATCCCTACGAGCAGTACTTC. This sequence encodes CSAPTGVDPYEQYF.

This clonotype was counted ten times or more. The chain couples TRBV24-1 to TRBJ1-5, with a weak D call TRBD1 (5 bases). The CDR3 runs to 14 residues. Trimming stripped 9 bases from V and 4 bases from J, with 15 bases between. Germline values: CDR1 KGHDR, CDR2 SFDVKD. Here the CDR3 reads CATGGGVRNQPQHF. CDR3 nucleotides: TGTGCCACCGGCGGGGGAGTGAGGAATCAGCCCCAGCATTTT.

The CDR3 bases are TGTGCCAGCAGTTTCTTAGGGGCTCAGGAGCAGTACTTC. This translates into CASSFLGAQEQYF. This rearrangement joins TRBV28 to TRBJ2-7; D is possibly TRBD1 (5 bases). The germline CDR1 and CDR2 sequences are MDHEN and SYDVKM. CDR3 length: 13 residues. Trimming stripped 3 bases from V and 7 bases from J, with 13 bases between.

The V and J genes are TRBV20-1 and TRBJ2-3; 10 positions match TRBD2. CDR3 length: 16 residues. Germline-derived CDR1 and CDR2 are DFQATT and SNEGSKA (reference sequence). Germline trimming cut 5 bases from V and 3 bases from J; bases unmatched to any gene: 11. CDR3 bases: TGCAGTGCTCCTAAACCGGGACTAGCGAGAACAGATACGCAGTATTTT. Amino acids: CSAPKPGLARTDTQYF.

This clonotype has at least ten counts. This chain joins TRBV27 and TRBJ2-7; 8 bases are a match to TRBD2. This CDR3 is 14 amino acids long. The J segment lost 6 bases and the V segment lost 5 bases, leaving 9 bases of the junction unmatched. Germline CDR1 and CDR2: MNHEY and SMNVEV (reference sequence). The CDR3 here is CASSPLAGRGEQYF. CDR3 in DNA: TGTGCCAGCAGTCCCTTAGCGGGGCGAGGCGAGCAGTACTTC.

A word on this clonotype: A much larger clone differs from this one at a single base, so this may be a read error. The chain links TRBV18 to TRBJ1-2; D is unresolved. V was shortened by 4 bases and J by 8 bases, with 11 bases between the two germline ends. Germline values: CDR1 KGHSH, CDR2 LQKENI. The CDR3 covers 12 residues. Here the CDR3 reads CASSRSGEGYTF. CDR3 nucleotides: TGTGCCAGCTCACGGTCTGGGGAAGGCTACACCTTC.

This clonotype was picked up a small number of times. The chain combines TRBV4-3 with TRBJ1-2; D call uncertain. This CDR3 comprises 15 residues. V lost 4 bases and J 8 bases, leaving 20 bases between the germline ends. Per the germline V gene, CDR1 is LGHNA and CDR2 is YSLEER. DNA for the CDR3: TGCGCCAGCAGCCCGACGCAAGGGTGGGCTCGGGGCTACACCTTC. Amino acid sequence: CASSPTQGWARGYTF.

At least ten counts were recorded for this clonotype. J is TRBJ2-1 and V is TRBV12-5; 9 bases fit TRBD2. There are 21 residues in the CDR3. The germline V gene has CDR1 LGHNT and CDR2 FRNRAP. Unmatched junction bases numbered 15, after V lost 0 bases and J lost 0 bases. CDR3 sequence (DNA): TGTGCTAGTGGTTTGGTACAAGGGGGGCTAGCGGGGACGGGCTCCTACAATGAGCAGTTCTTC. This sequence encodes CASGLVQGGLAGTGSYNEQFF.

Notes on this clonotype: A much larger clone lies a single base off, so this may be a read error. The CDR3 sequence is CSVGDEGWHGYTF. The CDR3 DNA follows: TGCAGCGTTGGAGACGAGGGGTGGCATGGCTACACCTTC. V gene TRBV29-1 combines with J gene TRBJ1-2; the D gene is possibly TRBD1 (5 bases). V lost 4 bases, J lost 6 bases, and 15 bases lay in between. Germline-derived CDR1 and CDR2 are SQVTM and ANQGSEA. The CDR3 runs to 13 residues.

The genes are TRBV6-6 and TRBJ2-1, with D uncertain. This CDR3 has 15 residues. The germline V gene encodes CDR1 MNHNY and CDR2 SVGAGI (reference sequence). V was clipped by 5 bases and J by 7 bases, with 18 bases between them. CDR3 protein: CASSPHQLEKNEQFF. The CDR3 nucleotides read TGTGCCAGCAGTCCACACCAACTCGAAAAGAATGAGCAGTTCTTC.

This clonotype was counted only a few times. This rearrangement joins TRBV5-1 to TRBJ1-2, with 7 bases aligning to TRBD1. V gave up 0 bases and J gave up 7 bases; unmatched junction bases: 6. The CDR3 extends over 14 amino acids. Per germline, CDR1 SGHRS and CDR2 YFSETQ. The CDR3: CASSLDQGGGGYTF. CDR3 in DNA: TGCGCCAGCAGCTTGGATCAGGGGGGTGGTGGCTACACCTTC.

DNA for the CDR3: TGTGCCAGTAGTAGCCGGGACCATAGAGAAGAGACCCAGTACTTC. Translating it yields CASSSRDHREETQYF. The chain is built from TRBV19 and TRBJ2-5; D tentatively fits TRBD1 or TRBD2 (5 bases each). The CDR3 totals 15 residues. Trimming cost V 4 bases and J 3 bases, with 15 bases left between them. CDR1 is LNHDA and CDR2 is SQIVND in the germline V gene (reference sequence). The full variable domain, completed using reference TRBV19 and TRBJ2-5, is DGGITQSPKYLFRKEGQNVTLSCEQNLNHDAMYWYRQDPGQGLRLIYYSQIVNDFQKGDIAEGYSVSREKKESFPLTVTSAQKNPTAFYLCASSSRDHREETQYFGPGTRLLVL.

This clonotype was detected only a few times. The DNA of the CDR3 is TGTGCCAGTAGTATCTTACCGCTTGACAGGGAGGACTACAATGAGCAGTTCTTC. Protein product: CASSILPLDREDYNEQFF. This chain joins TRBV19 and TRBJ2-1, with D perhaps matching TRBD1 (7 bases). Deletions cut 3 bases from V and 3 bases from J, with 21 bases between. The CDR3 totals 18 residues. CDR1 and CDR2 from the germline V gene are LNHDA and SQIVND (reference sequence).

In the case of this clonotype: A much larger clone sits a single nucleotide away, making a read error possible. CDR3 region: CASSLGVGTNSYKQYF. CDR3 in DNA: TGTGCCAGCAGTTTGGGGGTAGGGACTAACTCCTACAAGCAGTACTTC. The genes are TRBV28 and TRBJ2-7; 7 positions agree with TRBD2. In germline, CDR1 is MDHEN, CDR2 SYDVKM. This CDR3 is built from 16 residues.

This clonotype was seen ten or more times. This sequence joins TRBV20-1 and TRBJ1-5; 8 bases fit TRBD1. This CDR3 region has 16 residues. V trimming: 4 bases; J trimming: 1 base; junction bases outside the gene matches: 9. Germline CDR1 and CDR2: DFQATT and SNEGSKA (reference sequence). The CDR3 loop is CSATRSGGFSNQPQHF. The CDR3 DNA follows: TGCAGTGCTACGCGGTCAGGGGGCTTCAGCAATCAGCCCCAGCATTTT.

This clonotype was picked up many times. The J gene is TRBJ2-5, the V gene TRBV7-8, with a possible D match to TRBD2 (5 bases). The V end was cut by 5 bases, the J end by 5 bases, with 18 bases between. This CDR3 comprises 15 residues. Germline lookup yields CDR1 SGHVS and CDR2 FQNEAQ. Written as DNA, the CDR3 is TGTGCCAGCAGCCCAGGAGGATTAGCCAGTGAGACCCAGTACTTC. Its protein product is CASSPGGLASETQYF.

This clonotype was counted many times. The V and J genes are TRBV12-3 or TRBV12-4 and TRBJ2-5, with unresolved D. V lost 5 bases and J 4 bases, leaving 8 bases between the germline ends. This CDR3 has 12 amino acids. The CDR3 DNA follows: TGTGCCAGCAGTCCCCCCCGAGAGACCCAGTACTTC. This codes for CASSPPRETQYF.

Points on this clonotype: Relative to the germline gene, one junction end is altered; a read error may explain this. This chain links TRBV28 with TRBJ1-5, with 7 bases fitting TRBD1. Germline V gene data show CDR1 as MDHEN and CDR2 as SYDVKM. CDR3 size: 15 residues. The DNA for the CDR3 is TGTACCAGCTTTAACAGGGGCGGGAGCAATCAGCCCCAGCATTTT. This codes for CTSFNRGGSNQPQHF.

Ten or more counts support this clonotype. This rearrangement joins TRBV12-3 or TRBV12-4 to TRBJ2-7; TRBD1 is a possible D gene (6 bases). The CDR3 totals 13 residues. Trimming left V 5 bases short and J 5 bases short, with 13 bases between. The chain's CDR3 is CASSPGHPDEQYF. The DNA for the CDR3 is TGTGCCAGCAGTCCGGGACACCCCGACGAGCAGTACTTC.

The J gene is TRBJ2-7, the V gene TRBV6-1, with D tentatively TRBD2 (7 bases). Germline lookup yields CDR1 MNHNS and CDR2 SASEGT. The CDR3 covers 15 residues. V was trimmed by 0 bases and J by 4 bases, leaving 13 bases between them. The DNA for the CDR3 is TGTGCCAGCAGTGAAGCCCGGGGGGCTACTTACGAGCAGTACTTC. Amino acids: CASSEARGATYEQYF.

This clonotype occurred a few times. The chain has TRBV30 and TRBJ2-5; TRBD2 is a possible D gene (6 bases). V was shortened by 3 bases and J by 0 bases, with 8 bases between the two germline ends. Per germline, CDR1 GTSNPN and CDR2 SVGIG (reference sequence). This CDR3 comprises 13 residues. The CDR3 here is CAWSGGNQETQYF. The CDR3, as DNA: TGTGCCTGGAGCGGGGGAAACCAAGAGACCCAGTACTTC. Full variable domain (remainder filled in from reference TRBV30 and TRBJ2-5): SQTIHQWPATLVQPVGSPLSLECTVEGTSNPNLYWYRQAAGRGLQLLFYSVGIGQISSEVPQNLSASRPQDRQFILSSKKLLLSDSGFYLCAWSGGNQETQYFGPGTRLLVL.

This rearrangement joins TRBV18 to TRBJ2-2; 7 nucleotides line up with TRBD1. Per the germline V gene, CDR1 is KGHSH and CDR2 is LQKENI. This CDR3 spans 15 amino acids. Unmatched junction bases numbered 5, after V lost 4 bases and J lost 3 bases. The CDR3, as DNA: TGTGCCAGCTCACTTCAGGGACAGTACACCGGGGAGCTGTTTTTT. Protein: CASSLQGQYTGELFF.

The genes are TRBV12-3 or TRBV12-4 and TRBJ1-2, with 7 positions matching TRBD1. V lost 7 bases to trimming and J lost 6 bases; unmatched junction nucleotides: 14. The CDR3 extends over 15 amino acids. The CDR3 nucleotides read TGTGCCAGCACCCCGACCCAGGGAGGGGGCAATGGCTACACCTTC. It specifies CASTPTQGGGNGYTF.

To note about this clonotype: This may be a read error: a much more frequent sequence differs by one nucleotide. The chain is built from TRBV5-1 and TRBJ2-3; D is perhaps TRBD1 (6 bases). Per germline, CDR1 SGHRS and CDR2 YFSETQ. The CDR3 has 15 amino acids. The V end was cut by 4 bases, the J end by 4 bases, with 16 bases between. This CDR3 is CASSTGRGSADTQYF. The CDR3 bases are TGCGCCAGCAGCACAGGCAGGGGTAGCGCAGATACGCAGTATTTT.

As for this clonotype: An end of the junction does not agree with germline; a read error may underlie this. This chain joins TRBV7-2 and TRBJ2-7, with TRBD1 matching 12 bases. CDR1 and CDR2 from the germline V gene are SGHTA and FQGNSA. This CDR3 comprises 16 residues. The CDR3 DNA is TGTGCCGGCAGCTTTTCCGGGACAGGGGGCGCCTACGAGCAGTACTTC. It codes for CAGSFSGTGGAYEQYF.

This clonotype showed up many times. This chain uses TRBV9 with TRBJ2-7; 8 bases align to TRBD1. Germline CDR1 is SGDLS and CDR2 is YYNGEE. CDR3 length: 14 residues. V lost 7 bases and J lost 5; bases outside the gene matches: 11. CDR3 DNA sequence: TGTGCCAGCGGATCCGGGACAGGCTTGAACGAGCAGTACTTC. This gives the protein CASGSGTGLNEQYF.

This clonotype was recorded a few times. This rearrangement joins TRBV15 to TRBJ2-5; TRBD2 agrees at 13 bases. The CDR3 totals 19 residues. V was clipped by 1 base and J by 5 bases; unmatched bases: 13. Germline values: CDR1 LNHNV, CDR2 YYDKDF (reference sequence). The DNA for the CDR3 is TGTGCCACCAGCAGAGCCAGCGGACTAGCGGGGGTAAACCGGGAGACCCAGTACTTC. Protein sequence: CATSRASGLAGVNRETQYF.

The chain carries TRBV2 and TRBJ2-1; D ambiguous. The tail of the sequence fits TRBJ2-7 better, so the J call may be wrong. CDR3 length equals 11 residues. CDR1 SNHLY and CDR2 FYNNEI come from the germline V gene. Here the CDR3 DNA reads TGTGCCAGCAGCGAGGATCACGAGCAGTACTTC. Translated: CASSEDHEQYF.

This clonotype was detected a few times. This chain's CDR3 is CASSSSKGPGQIYGYTF. The CDR3 DNA follows: TGTGCCAGCAGTTCCTCTAAAGGGCCGGGGCAAATCTATGGCTACACCTTC. The rearrangement uses TRBV27 and TRBJ1-2; weak D call: TRBD1 (5 bases). The V gene lost 4 bases and the J gene lost 4 bases, with 22 bases spanning the gap. Germline V gene lookup returns CDR1 MNHEY and CDR2 SMNVEV (reference sequence). CDR3 length: 17 residues.